This T cell receptor beta chain was identified in a study of cytomegalovirus exposure and HLA in healthy donors (dated by TCRdb to the late 2010s). For the wider study: According to an earlier analysis of 550 to 750 of the donors, about 179 million T cells yielded roughly 110 million unique TCR beta sequences and 276 Gb of sequence data. An early release covering 550 to 650 HLA-typed donors comprised approximately 300 gigabases of sequencing data and tens of millions of unique TCR sequences. Of the 350 to 450 genotyped donors, around 81% fell in the genetic ancestry cluster associated with self-reported Caucasian donors. The study aimed to test whether cataloging public T cell receptors could reveal signatures of past pathogen exposure. The study used immunosequencing to profile the T cell repertoires of hundreds of subjects and linked those repertoires to cytomegalovirus serostatus. Besides the first cohort of around 670 subjects, a separate validation cohort made up of 120 different subjects was used. The study combined high-throughput TCR immunosequencing, statistical association of individual TCRs with disease status, and machine learning to predict cytomegalovirus infection status. A later analysis re-examined previously published TCR beta repertoires from just over 650 donors and added high-resolution HLA genotyping to investigate patterns of TCR occurrence. In the later analysis, no new phenotypic data were used to find candidate immune exposures; instead, reliance was placed on TCR beta sequences and their occurrence across donors. An earlier analysis of roughly 580 of the donors used high-throughput TCR beta sequencing to judge whether each TCR beta V gene segment behaved as functional or pseudogenic. Donor age, sex, ethnicity and CMV serostatus were compiled together with the repertoire data. A later genetic analysis took genome-wide SNP genotypes for about 55% of the 666 donors and used that subset as a discovery cohort. Every repertoire in the discovery cohort had been generated on one and the same sequencing platform. Both class I and class II loci were covered by HLA typing, at four-digit resolution. Typing coverage varied by locus: about 629-640 donors for A, B, C, DRB1 and DQB1; more than 500 for DQA1; about 590 for DPA1; around 490 for DPB1. Several DR-DQ haplotypes were treated as single units for association and clustering because of strong linkage in the cohort. Among around 400 genotyped donors of the cohort, an average of approximately 220,000 unique TCR beta nucleotide sequences was sequenced per donor, of which 15% to 20% were non-productive.

Study-wide findings and limitations: The classifier was reported to diagnose cytomegalovirus status with high specificity and sensitivity in both the original cohort and the validation cohort. The only immune exposure information available for the cohort was CMV serostatus. Most CMV-associated TCR beta chains appeared to be HLA-restricted in a later analysis, and the HLA associations seemed to be driven largely by CMV exposure. The authors suggested that the approach could potentially be generalized to other disease states and immunological phenotypes. A later genetic analysis reported fewer N-insertions in productive TCRs among donors in an Asian-associated ancestry cluster than the approximately 700-donor mean. A cluster of highly shared sequence variants was judged likely to be a technical artifact of the sequencing pipeline. In a later genetic analysis, a missense DCLRE1C variant was associated with V-gene and J-gene trimming of TCR beta chains, and the association was replicated in an independent cohort. In this cohort, only TCR beta chains were sequenced, and detectable features were limited by the absence of alpha or paired-chain data. Because counts were too low, around 18 rarely observed V segments, including chromosome 9 orphons, were left out of the earlier analysis of approximately 580 of the donors. The presence/absence analyses assumed that sequencing depth was roughly uniform across donors, and that assumption may not be true. In a later analysis, some 17,000 TCR beta sequences were associated with specific HLA alleles at a false discovery rate of 0.05. Linkage disequilibrium might explain the correlated functional status among segregating V segments, but an unknown experimental factor could not be ruled out. While some public TCRs were present in many individuals, most TCR sequences turned up only very rarely across donors. In vitro tests confirmed that a few of the cytomegalovirus-associated TCR beta chains recognize cytomegalovirus antigens. A further reported finding was that TCR beta sequences accurately predicted the HLA-A and HLA-B alleles for most subjects in the first cohort. Strong co-occurrence of HLA alleles, especially DR and DQ, made assigning TCR associations to individual alleles difficult. Some IMGT-functional V segments, including TRBV6-2 and TRBV6-3, could not be distinguished by the 87-base-pair reads and were therefore excluded. In the study, approximately 160 TCR beta chains were listed as associated with cytomegalovirus. A later analysis found that HLA-associated TCR beta chains were more clonally expanded and had lower generation probabilities than equally common non-associated chains. Because some donors lacked HLA typing at each locus, the association tests relied only on the typed subset. In an earlier analysis of around 600 of the donors, most TCR beta V segments appeared in productive rearrangements about 90% or about 30% of the time, broadly matching IMGT annotations. Several of the top co-occurrence clusters appeared to be linked to parvovirus B19, influenza, CMV and Epstein-Barr virus, according to a later analysis. According to a later analysis, TCR association rates differed among HLA loci, with DRB1 alleles showing the most associated TCRs and HLA-C alleles showing the fewest.

In total, 500 to 700 healthy bone marrow donors made up the cohort. At the time of sampling, all cohort members were nominally healthy, though unrecorded immune exposures were likely present. The donor tested CMV seronegative and was one of the 352 seronegative cohort members. Every donor gave a peripheral blood sample, and the peripheral blood mononuclear cells from that sample were used for TCR beta sequencing. The Qiagen DNeasy Blood Extraction Kit was used to extract genomic DNA from the blood cell samples. Counted from cysteine to phenylalanine, this CDR3 has 15 amino acids. Left in the record is the CDR3 DNA by itself, 45 bases read in frame from the first base. Taken from the germline V gene, the CDR1 and CDR2 loops are SNHLY and FYNNEI. Library construction relied on the immunoSEQ multiplex PCR assay. A mixture of 60 forward primers for TCR Vbeta segments and 13 reverse primers for TCR Jbeta segments was used in the multiplex PCR. Amplification of the CDR3 region of rearranged TCR beta genes was performed with a multiplex PCR assay on genomic DNA. The Illumina HiSeq System was used to sequence the amplified TCR beta libraries as 87-base-pair reads. Under the source paper's analysis protocol: A later analysis tallied tens of millions of unique TCR beta chains across the 666 repertoires, and some 10 million of those chains were shared by two or more donors. A nearest-neighbor algorithm error-corrected the raw reads and collapsed the reads into unique sequences, merging closely related sequences to remove PCR and sequencing errors. V, D and J gene segments were assigned by aligning CDR3 sequences to IMGT reference sequences. For a sequence to be retained, a match of at least six nucleotides to both a V gene segment and a J gene segment was required. A rearrangement counted as productive if the CDR3 had no stop codons and remained in frame with V and J, and every other rearrangement counted as non-productive. CDR3 was defined according to IMGT convention as the region running from the second conserved V-encoded cysteine to the conserved J-encoded phenylalanine. The earlier analysis of 500 to 750 of the donors excluded any sequence lacking an unambiguous match to a single V gene segment. In an earlier analysis of some 590 of the donors, a V segment was called functional when productive rearrangements were above 56.7%, and segregating when the standard deviation between donors exceeded 5%. A statistical classification framework was built to diagnose cytomegalovirus status from the catalog of TCR beta chain sequences. A later analysis assigned V and J genes by comparing TCR nucleotide sequences with IMGT/GENE-DB human TR gene sequences. In a later analysis, CDR3 sequences and most-parsimonious VDJ recombination scenarios were assigned using the TCRdist pipeline. In a later analysis, each TCR beta chain was defined by its CDR3 amino acid sequence together with its V-gene family, and reads lacking a unique V-gene family were excluded. A later analysis removed 450 to 600 highly shared, low-generation-probability nucleotide sequences to deal with suspected cross-contamination and a sequencing artifact. In a later analysis, a clonal expansion index for each public chain was calculated from normalized within-repertoire ranks of inferred template counts. In a later analysis, generation probabilities were computed using a VDJ recombination model fitted to out-of-frame rearrangements, and the results were checked against IGoR. In a later analysis, TCR-TCR, TCR-HLA and TCR-CMV co-occurrence was scored with hypergeometric tests, and a repertoire-size bias correction was applied to TCR pairs. In a later analysis, false discovery rates were estimated by permuting HLA or CMV assignments 20 times. A later analysis grouped co-occurring TCRs with DBSCAN, adding TCRdist sequence similarity when clustering within HLA-allele-positive subsets. Co-occurrence clustering excluded repertoires with fewer than 30,000 or more than 120,000 public chains, plus five with anomalous nucleotide sharing. Not all clones reach the TCRdb copy of this immuneACCESS table, which keeps in-frame sequences only. Checked studies attribute under half of the gap to unresolved V genes and leave the rest unexplained. The V and J calls and clone size were taken over from that table, and D and trimming were inferred from the DNA. This sample has 150,000 to 200,000 clones in its table, and around 75% of those were observed once. The ten largest clones represent 1.6% of the sample.

Notes on this clone: This clone's antigen is unknown. The germline gene is not matched at one end of the junction; a read error may be the cause.

This receptor was obtained from a woman between 50 and 59 years old in good health and CMV-seronegative. Sequenced material: PBMCs. Rearrangement joined TRBV2 to TRBJ2-7; TRBD2 fits 9 bases in the junction. The CDR3 region has the sequence CASTQDQRGAYEQCF. The DNA sequence is TGTGCCAGCACTCAAGATCAGCGGGGGGCCTACGAGCAGTGCTTC. The CDR3 plus the reference TRBV2 and TRBJ2-7 genes for the other parts give the full variable domain: EPEVTQTPSHQVTQMGQEVILRCVPISNHLYFYWYRQILGQKVEFLVSFYNNEISEKSEIFDDQFSVERPDGSNFTLKIRSTKLEDSAMYFCASTQDQRGAYEQCFGPGTRLTVT.